The TCR beta chain described here comes from a study of T cell changes during pregnancy in multiple sclerosis. Germline V gives CDR1 SGDLS, CDR2 YYNGEE. V shed 3 bases and J shed 6 bases, with 12 bases lying between them. This CDR3 is 13 amino acids long. This table comes from immunoSEQ multiplex PCR, and its TCRdb copy is limited to in-frame clones, with some not included. This sample has approximately 20,000 clones, with nearly 90% found just once. The rearrangement links TRBV9 to TRBJ1-2; D is undetermined. The TCR was taken from a female donor in good health, enrolled as a control in a pregnancy study. The material was CD8+ T cells from peripheral blood mononuclear cells, obtained in the second trimester of pregnancy. The CDR3 nucleotides are TGTGCCAGCAGCGGGAGGGTCCTCAATGGCTACACCTTC. Protein product: CASSGRVLNGYTF.